This T cell receptor beta chain was profiled in a study of T cells in Graves' hyperthyroidism and ophthalmopathy. This CDR3 spans 14 amino acids. V shed 6 bases and J shed 1 base, with 12 bases lying between them. Germline V lookup: CDR1 MDHEN, CDR2 SYDVKM. This clonotype was picked up a small number of times. From RNA transcripts, TCR beta CDR3 regions were amplified. The TCR CDR3 first-round RT-PCR relied on the HTBI primer set. Via MiXCR, TCRdb re-called the multiplex PCR reads, giving one row per CDR3 protein. Among over 250,000 distinct CDR3 sequences listed, under 30% were seen once. V is TRBV28 and J is TRBJ1-1; D unresolved. The sequence was collected from a man aged 35 to 55 with Graves' hyperthyroidism that later progressed to Graves' ophthalmopathy. The sequencing sample was made of blood. This CDR3 is CASSPGWGNTEAFF. Written as DNA, the CDR3 is TGTGCCAGCAGCCCCGGTTGGGGGAACACTGAAGCTTTCTTT.